A single sample gave rise to the 14 T cell receptor beta chains below, sequenced in a study of Ad26.COV2.S vaccination and SARS-CoV-2 variants. The treatment is: over 15 received Ad26.COV2.S at low or high dose, single or two shots; five or six received placebo; per-sample allocation not given. Sampling happened 63 days after the first vaccine or placebo injection. Assay used: immunoSEQ multiplex PCR; TCRdb lists only in-frame clones, some missing. This table holds 350,000 to 450,000 clones, 83% found once. The specimen comprised peripheral blood, sampled in a trial of Ad26.COV2.S vaccine versus placebo. The source of these receptors is a person between 18 and 65 years old who received the Ad26.COV2.S COVID-19 vaccine or a placebo.

The V call is TRBV12-3 or TRBV12-4, the J call TRBJ2-5; D is possibly TRBD2 (5 bases). V lost 5 bases and J 2 bases, leaving 9 bases between the germline ends. CDR3 size: 13 residues. For the CDR3, the DNA is TGTGCCAGCAGTCCCTCGGGGCAAGAGACCCAGTACTTC. This codes for CASSPSGQETQYF.

This chain uses TRBV30 with TRBJ1-1, with 7 bases that match TRBD1. This CDR3 contains 16 residues. Germline lookup yields CDR1 GTSNPN and CDR2 SVGIG (reference sequence). The J segment lost 0 bases and the V segment lost 2 bases, leaving 9 bases of the junction unmatched. DNA for the CDR3: TGTGCCTGGAGTTACGGTCAGGGGGACTTGAACACTGAAGCTTTCTTT. Translated, it gives CAWSYGQGDLNTEAFF.

The V and J genes are TRBV27 and TRBJ2-7; TRBD2 might be the D (5 bases). The germline V gene encodes CDR1 MNHEY and CDR2 SMNVEV (reference sequence). This CDR3 spans 16 amino acids. Trimming shortened V by 5 bases and J by 3 bases, and 20 bases separated the two germline ends. The CDR3 spells CASSEGGSYGVYEQYF. CDR3 sequence (DNA): TGTGCCAGCAGTGAGGGTGGGTCCTACGGTGTCTACGAGCAGTACTTC.

The CDR3 sequence: CASSLTGGQQETQYF. The CDR3 DNA reads as TGCGCCAGCAGCCTTACTGGGGGACAGCAAGAGACCCAGTACTTC. V gene TRBV5-1 combines with J gene TRBJ2-5; TRBD1 matches at 7 bases. V lost 4 bases, J lost 2 bases, and 8 bases stayed unmatched. The CDR3 length is 15 residues. The germline V gene encodes CDR1 SGHRS and CDR2 YFSETQ. Full variable domain (missing parts from reference TRBV5-1 and TRBJ2-5): KAGVTQTPRYLIKTRGQQVTLSCSPISGHRSVSWYQQTPGQGLQFLFEYFSETQRNKGNFPGRFSGRQFSNSRSEMNVSTLELGDSALYLCASSLTGGQQETQYFGPGTRLLVL.

The rearrangement uses TRBV5-6 and TRBJ2-2; D is ambiguous. Trimming took 4 bases from V and 3 from J, leaving 10 bases between them. CDR3 length equals 14 residues. From germline, CDR1 is SGHDT and CDR2 YYEEEE. CDR3 amino acids: CASSKTLYTGELFF. In DNA, the CDR3 is TGTGCCAGCAGCAAGACTCTTTACACCGGGGAGCTGTTTTTT.

This clone occurred a few times. The chain uses TRBV7-9 and TRBJ1-6; D unclear. Germline assignment: CDR1 SEHNR and CDR2 FQNEAQ (reference sequence). This CDR3 spans 13 amino acids. V gave up 4 bases and J gave up 10 bases, with 11 bases separating them. The DNA for the CDR3 is TGTGCCAGCAGCTCTATAGTCAAATCACCCCTCCACTTT. Encoded protein: CASSSIVKSPLHF. Based on the CDR3 plus reference TRBV7-9 and TRBJ1-6, the full variable domain is DTGVSQNPRHKITKRGQNVTFRCDPISEHNRLYWYRQTLGQGPEFLTYFQNEAQLEKSRLLSDRFSAERPKGSFSTLEIQRTEQGDSAMYLCASSSIVKSPLHFGNGTRLTVT.

This chain joins TRBV3-1 (or the pseudogene TRBV3-2) and TRBJ1-4, with 8 bases aligning to TRBD1. CDR3 length: 15 residues. Germline V CDR1 and CDR2: LGHDT, YNNKEL (reference sequence). J gave up 10 bases and V 1 base, and 8 bases lay outside the gene matches. The DNA of the CDR3 is TGTGCCAGCAGCCAAGGAGGGGGCGGACAGGGAAAACTGTTTTTT. Translated: CASSQGGGGQGKLFF.

This clone has a handful of counts. This chain links TRBV7-9 with TRBJ1-1, with a possible D match to TRBD1 (6 bases). V was clipped by 5 bases and J by 4 bases, with 20 bases between them. Germline CDR1 is SEHNR and CDR2 is FQNEAQ (reference sequence). The CDR3 extends over 16 amino acids. CDR3 nucleotide sequence: TGTGCCAGCAGCCGCGGGGCGGGGGCCGGAGGCACTGAAGCTTTCTTT. Its translation is CASSRGAGAGGTEAFF.

V gene TRBV7-2 combines with J gene TRBJ1-2; 8 nucleotides line up with TRBD1. In germline, CDR1 is SGHTA, CDR2 FQGNSA. This CDR3 has 12 residues. J lost 8 bases, V lost 11 bases, and 10 bases had no gene match. The CDR3: CASKAGGYGYTF. CDR3 DNA sequence: TGTGCCTCGAAGGCAGGGGGCTACGGCTACACCTTC.

This CDR3 is CASSLPRRTGVNEQFF. CDR3 DNA: TGCGCCAGCAGCCTCCCGAGGAGGACAGGGGTCAATGAGCAGTTCTTC. The chain has TRBV4-3 and TRBJ2-1; TRBD1 matches 9 bases. Losses at the gene ends were 4 bases for V and 6 bases for J; bases not matched to a gene: 10. Per the germline V gene, CDR1 is LGHNA and CDR2 is YSLEER. CDR3 length equals 16 residues.

The chain has TRBV18 and TRBJ2-3, with TRBD2 as a possible D gene (7 bases). The CDR3 is made up of 17 amino acids. The V and J ends lost 3 bases and 0 bases respectively, with 16 bases between them. CDR1 is KGHSH, CDR2 LQKENI, per germline. CDR3 protein: CASSPIEGGASTDTQYF. The CDR3 nucleotides are TGTGCCAGCTCACCCATCGAGGGGGGGGCTAGCACAGATACGCAGTATTTT.

The chain combines TRBV5-4 with TRBJ1-1; 8 positions match TRBD1. The germline V gene has CDR1 SGHNT and CDR2 YYREEE (reference sequence). J gave up 10 bases and V 0 bases, and 2 bases lay outside the gene matches. CDR3 length: 12 amino acids. CDR3: CASSLVGQGAFF. CDR3 coding DNA: TGTGCCAGCAGCTTGGTAGGACAGGGAGCTTTCTTT. Variable domain in full (rest from reference TRBV5-4 and TRBJ1-1): ETGVTQSPTHLIKTRGQQVTLRCSSQSGHNTVSWYQQALGQGPQFIFQYYREEENGRGNFPPRFSGLQFPNYSSELNVNALELDDSALYLCASSLVGQGAFFGQGTRLTVV.

CDR3 protein: CASSLRGWETQYF. The CDR3 bases are TGTGCCAGCAGCTTAAGGGGATGGGAGACCCAGTACTTC. The chain couples TRBV11-2 to TRBJ2-5, with D perhaps TRBD1 (5 bases). The V gene lost 2 bases and the J gene lost 5 bases, with 9 bases spanning the gap. CDR1 and CDR2 (germline): SGHAT, FQNNGV. This CDR3 has 13 amino acids.

This chain uses TRBV3-1 (or the pseudogene TRBV3-2) with TRBJ1-2; D remains unclear. This CDR3 spans 13 amino acids. CDR1 is LGHDT and CDR2 is YNNKEL in the germline V gene (reference sequence). With 2 bases removed from V and 5 bases from J, the gap between germline ends came to 9 bases. The CDR3 spells CASSQSVLYGYTF. The CDR3, as DNA: TGTGCCAGCAGCCAATCGGTCCTGTATGGCTACACCTTC.